This T cell receptor (beta chain) appears in the sequencing data of a study of OX40 agonist ivuxolimab in advanced cancers. Clones were read by immunoSEQ multiplex PCR, and TCRdb kept only the in-frame ones, dropping some. The sample shows 90,000 to 100,000 clones, about nine tenths of them seen only once. The specimen was CD4+ or CD8+ T cells sorted from blood, collected in a trial of the OX40 agonist ivuxolimab. The origin of this receptor is an adult with an advanced solid tumor such as melanoma, head and neck, liver or kidney cancer.

CDR3: CASSPGRVTDTQYF. CDR3 in DNA: TGTGCCAGCAGCCCCGGGAGAGTAACAGATACGCAGTATTTT. J is TRBJ2-3 and V is TRBV11-1, with D maybe TRBD2 (6 bases). Germline-derived CDR1 and CDR2 are SGHAT and FQDESV (reference sequence). V dropped 5 bases and J dropped 3 bases, with 12 bases sitting between them. The length of the CDR3 is 14 residues.